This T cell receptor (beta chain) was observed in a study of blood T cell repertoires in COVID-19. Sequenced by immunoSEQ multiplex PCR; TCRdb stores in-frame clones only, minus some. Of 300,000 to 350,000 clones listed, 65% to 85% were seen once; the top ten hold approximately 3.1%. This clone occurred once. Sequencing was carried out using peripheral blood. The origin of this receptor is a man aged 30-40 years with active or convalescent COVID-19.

CDR3 nucleotide sequence: TGTGCCAGTCAGCCGGTCCGGGACAGGTTTTTCGGGGACTATGGCTACACCTTC. Translating gives CASQPVRDRFFGDYGYTF. The J gene is TRBJ1-2, the V gene TRBV19, with 8 bases lining up with TRBD1. The junction had 20 bases not matched to a gene; V was cut back by 8 bases and J by 3 bases. The CDR3 is 18 residues long. CDR1 and CDR2 (germline): LNHDA, SQIVND (reference sequence).